This entry is about one TCR beta chain. This clonotype has ten or more counts. Its antigen target is currently unknown. No base-level quality is on record; no much larger clone is a single base apart. The record originates from a study of T-cell reconstitution after alpha-beta-depleted transplantation in children (dated by TCRdb to the mid-2010s). In terms of the full investigation: T-cell immune reconstitution after TCRalphabeta/CD19-depleted allogeneic hematopoietic cell transplantation in children was quantitatively tracked in the study by means of TCR repertoire profiling.

The CDR3, cysteine through phenylalanine, is 15 amino acids long. Only the CDR3 region is kept as DNA, spanning 45 bases read in frame from base 1. The CDR1 and CDR2 encoded by the germline V gene (reference sequence) are SEHNR and FQNEAQ. The germline ends are 15 bases apart after V is trimmed by 4 bases and J by 3 bases. The library relied on PCR. The instrument given in TCRdb is Illumina HiSeq 2500. To normalize quantification of the TCRbeta repertoire, the TCR libraries were built with molecular barcoding that relied on unique molecular identifiers. Through fastp at Q25 and MiXCR, TCRdb rebuilt clones from the public reads, retaining in-frame beta chains. Each CDR3 protein gets just one entry, which takes the most common genes and DNA from the rows behind it. Within this sample are hundreds of thousands of distinct CDR3 sequences, with about 10% of them counted one time only. The top ten hold roughly 4% of the sample.

This specimen consisted of PBMCs from the stem cell graft donor, obtained from the stem cell graft. The receptor comes from a human donor who donated a stem cell graft to a child with acute myeloid leukemia. The V and J segments used are TRBV7-9 and TRBJ2-5, with TRBD1 as a weak D call on 6 bases. The bases read TGTGCCAGCAGCTCATCGCGGACAGCTGAAGAGACCCAGTACTTC. This codes for CASSSSRTAEETQYF.